This is a list of T cell receptor beta chains from one sample in a study of tumor and adjacent non-tumor tissue in lung cancer. TCRdb reprocessed the multiplex PCR reads via MiXCR and lists one record per CDR3 protein. The repertoire holds about 110,000 distinct CDR3 sequences, over 75% seen once, with under 25% in the top ten. Input material: lung tumor tissue. The receptors shown here come from a man in his sixties or seventies with non-small cell lung cancer. The conserved cysteine and the conserved F or W are not part of the CDR3 here. The order of the fields is V gene, J gene, CDR3 protein.

TRBV7-9	TRBJ1-3	ANSPSGRTGNTIY
TRBV29-1	TRBJ1-2	SVVPYRSSGEDGYS
TRBV4-2	TRBJ1-5	ASSQDPGDSYNNQPQH
TRBV11-2	TRBJ1-1	TSNLGTTDKPF
TRBV11-2	TRBJ2-2	VSSLVGTGVAGDLF
TRBV6-6	TRBJ2-4	VSSGEQGFAKNIQH
TRBV4-3	TRBJ2-1	ANSQDLAGAEYNEQF
TRBV2	TRBJ2-7	AGTPVDKDEQY
TRBV4-2	TRBJ2-3	ASSKGGVRHTQY
TRBV10-3	TRBJ2-7	AFSGAGNPFEQY
TRBV28	TRBJ1-2	VSSLAGIGGVERGYT
TRBV12-3/TRBV12-4	TRBJ1-2	ASSYGFYGYT
TRBV12-3/TRBV12-4	TRBJ1-1	ASSFRDTRKVL
TRBV6-5	TRBJ2-7	ASSRGLQNHEQH
TRBV4-1	TRBJ2-1	ASSQVGNGQF